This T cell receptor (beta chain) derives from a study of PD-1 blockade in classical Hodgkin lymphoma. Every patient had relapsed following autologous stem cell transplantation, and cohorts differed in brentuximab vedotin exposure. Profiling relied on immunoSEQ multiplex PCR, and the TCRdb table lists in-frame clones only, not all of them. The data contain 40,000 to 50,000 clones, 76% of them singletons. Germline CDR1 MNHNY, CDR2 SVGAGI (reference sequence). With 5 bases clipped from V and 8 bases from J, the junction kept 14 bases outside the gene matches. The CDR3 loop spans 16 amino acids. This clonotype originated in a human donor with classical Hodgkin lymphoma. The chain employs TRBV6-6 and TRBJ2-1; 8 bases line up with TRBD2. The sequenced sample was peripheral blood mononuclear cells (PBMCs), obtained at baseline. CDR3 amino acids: CASSPWTSLVRDEQFF. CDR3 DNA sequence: TGTGCCAGCAGTCCCTGGACTAGCCTAGTAAGAGATGAGCAGTTCTTC.